This T cell receptor (beta chain) emerged from a study of T cell clonality in common variable immunodeficiency. The study's findings and limits: Compared with healthy controls, CVID subjects showed increased TCRbeta clonality, mostly in about a third. Common variable immunodeficiency TCR beta sequences reportedly had fewer deletions and N-nucleotide insertions.

Assay: immunoSEQ multiplex PCR; the TCRdb copy retains only in-frame clones and omits some. This sample comprises some 16,000 clones, none seen once only. Germline V CDR1 and CDR2: SGHTA, FQGNSA. The trim removed 5 bases at V and 5 bases at J, leaving 8 bases unmatched. There are 14 residues in the CDR3. Details on this clone: Its antigen is not known. The read ends 3 residues shy of where the CDR3 ends; the end is completed using the germline J gene.

For at least one year, all CVID subjects received replacement immunoglobulin. Heparinized whole blood, roughly 5 to 8 ml, came from each donor. Specimen: peripheral blood mononuclear cells. The genes are TRBV7-2 and TRBJ1-2; TRBD1 agrees at 7 bases. The sequence was collected from a human donor with common variable immunodeficiency. CDR3 sequence reads: CASSRDPGQYGYTF. The CDR3 DNA, read in part, is TGTGCCAGCAGCCGTGATCCGGGACAGTATGGC.